This note documents a single TCR beta chain sequence. The repertoire was sequenced with immunoSEQ multiplex PCR; TCRdb's copy has only in-frame clones and lacks some. The sample has approximately 48,000 clones; 75% to 95% are singletons. Trimming cost V 0 bases and J 0 bases, with 4 bases left between them. CDR3 length equals 14 residues. From germline, CDR1 is SGHRS and CDR2 YFSETQ. The sample comes from a study of T cell changes during pregnancy in multiple sclerosis. Sequencing used CD8+ T cells from peripheral blood mononuclear cells, obtained after pregnancy. This sequence was found in a female donor with multiple sclerosis, enrolled in a pregnancy study. The chain is built from TRBV5-1 and TRBJ1-3; no definite D call. CDR3 sequence: CASSLGSSGNTIYF. The CDR3 DNA sequence: TGCGCCAGCAGCTTGGGGAGCTCTGGAAACACCATATATTTT.